The clone carrying this TCR beta chain was counted a single time. What it binds is unknown. This entry is derived from a study of T cell responses to AZD1222 COVID-19 vaccine. Study outcomes and limitations: Spike-specific TCR breadth and depth were elevated following two AZD1222 doses.

Germline assignment: CDR1 SGHTA and CDR2 FQGNSA. This CDR3 has 14 residues. V was shortened by 1 base and J by 5 bases, with 12 bases between the two germline ends. Profiled with immunoSEQ multiplex PCR; TCRdb holds only in-frame clones, not every one. The sample holds 200,000 or so clones, around 92% seen once. The source material was peripheral blood, sampled on day 0 of AZD1222 vaccination. The clonotype comes from an adult in good health. The genes are TRBV7-2 and TRBJ2-7, with unresolved D. This CDR3 is CASSLDSGSDEQYV. DNA for the CDR3: TGTGCCAGCAGCTTAGACTCCGGTTCGGACGAGCAGTACGTC.